Listed below are T cell receptor beta chains from one sample, sequenced in a study of blood T cell repertoires in COVID-19. Sequencing was performed with immunoSEQ multiplex PCR; in TCRdb, only in-frame clones are kept and a portion is missing. Of 190,000 or so clones listed, about 88% are singletons. Sequencing input: peripheral blood. All receptors derive from a man in his forties or fifties with active or convalescent COVID-19. The CDR3 runs from the conserved cysteine through the conserved F or W. D genes are given only for firm matches. Not all rows give a size; the values are once, few, many and, for expanded clones, a class.

J gene,clone size,V gene,D gene,CDR3 DNA,CDR3 protein
TRBJ2-6,many,TRBV4-3,-,TGCGCCAGCAGCCAAGATATGAGACGGGGGGCCTTTTCTGGGGCCAACGTCCTGACTTTC,CASSQDMRRGAFSGANVLTF
TRBJ2-1,-,TRBV2,-,TGTGCCAGCAGTGAACGAGACAGGTTTGTTTACAATGAGCAGTTCTTC,CASSERDRFVYNEQFF
TRBJ2-1,few,TRBV7-2,-,TGTGCCAGCACTGGAATGGGCGGGTCCTACAATGAGCAGTTCTTC,CASTGMGGSYNEQFF
TRBJ1-3,-,TRBV11-2,TRBD1,TGTGCCAGCAGCCCCAACCCGGGACAGAGGACCTCTGGAAACACCATATATTTT,CASSPNPGQRTSGNTIYF
TRBJ2-5,-,TRBV5-6,-,TGTGCCAGCAGCTTGAGTACCACAAGGAGAACCCAGTACTTC,CASSLSTTRRTQYF
TRBJ1-6,-,TRBV2,TRBD1,TGTGCCAGCGCCGGGACAGGGAATAATTCACCCCTCCACTTT,CASAGTGNNSPLHF
TRBJ2-5,-,TRBV5-1,-,TGCGCCAGCAGCCCGACAAGCCAAGAGACCCAGTACTTC,CASSPTSQETQYF
TRBJ2-7,-,TRBV29-1,-,TGCAGCGTGGAGGGAGATGGTTCGGATTCTCCTTTCTACGAGCAGTACTTC,CSVEGDGSDSPFYEQYF
TRBJ1-4,-,TRBV7-2,-,TGTGCCAGCAGCCTGTCCCAGGTTGCAACTAATGAAAAACTGTTTTTT,CASSLSQVATNEKLFF
TRBJ2-7,-,TRBV12-3/TRBV12-4,TRBD2,TGTGCCATCACCCTTTCCGGGGGGTACGAGCAGTACTTC,CAITLSGGYEQYF
TRBJ2-7,-,TRBV30,-,TGTGCCTGGAGTGTGGCCCACGAGCAGTACTTC,CAWSVAHEQYF
TRBJ1-4,-,TRBV6-1,-,TGTGCCAGCAGTGAAAGCGCAGGGGTTCAAACTAATGAAAAACTGTTTTTT,CASSESAGVQTNEKLFF
TRBJ2-2,-,TRBV9,TRBD2,TGTGCCAGCAGCGTAGGGACAACCGGGGGGGCAGAGCTGTTTTTT,CASSVGTTGGAELFF
TRBJ2-7,-,TRBV29-1,TRBD1,TGCAGCGTTGAAACAGGGGGAGGCTACGAGCAGTACTTC,CSVETGGGYEQYF
TRBJ1-5,-,TRBV12-3/TRBV12-4,TRBD1,TGTGCCAGCAGCTCGGGACAGAATCAGCCCCAGCATTTT,CASSSGQNQPQHF
TRBJ2-1,-,TRBV4-1,TRBD2,TGCGCCAGCAGCCGCGGACTAGCATCCTACAATGAGCAGTTCTTC,CASSRGLASYNEQFF
TRBJ1-1,once,TRBV9,-,TGTGCCAGCAGCAACAGGGATGACACTGAAGCTTTCTTT,CASSNRDDTEAFF
TRBJ1-4,-,TRBV19,-,TGTGCCAGTAGTATAGCTAACAGGGCCGCAACTAATGAAAAACTGTTTTTT,CASSIANRAATNEKLFF
TRBJ2-3,many,TRBV27,-,TGTGCCAGCACCTCCTCGGCAGGGGCAGATACGCAGTATTTT,CASTSSAGADTQYF
TRBJ1-4,-,TRBV6-4,-,TGTGCCAGCAGTGAAACGGGGGGCCGGGCTAATGAAAAACTGTTTTTT,CASSETGGRANEKLFF